Presented here are 10 T cell receptor beta chains from one specimen sequenced in a study of blood T cells in healthy people across ages. The second PCR ran roughly 7 to 12 cycles with a sample-barcoded 5' primer and J-beta primers. TCRdb passed the 5' RACE reads through MiXCR, listing each CDR3 protein once. The sample records about a million distinct CDR3 sequences, roughly two fifths being singletons. The sequencing sample was made of blood. The receptor source for this set is a man younger than 30 in good health.

This chain connects TRBV4-2 to TRBJ2-7, with 7 bases matching TRBD2. Per germline, CDR1 LGHNA and CDR2 YNFKEQ. The J segment lost 0 bases and the V segment lost 4 bases, leaving 12 bases of the junction unmatched. The CDR3 extends over 17 amino acids. CDR3 amino acids: CASSPDTTSESSYEQYF. CDR3 in DNA: TGTGCCAGCAGCCCAGACACCACTAGCGAGAGCTCCTACGAGCAGTACTTC.

The J gene is TRBJ1-2, the V gene TRBV3-1; a weak D match, TRBD1 (6 bases). This CDR3 comprises 14 residues. The germline gives CDR1 LGHDT, CDR2 YNNKEL (reference sequence). V was cut by 0 bases and J by 8 bases, with 13 bases left in between. This CDR3 is CASSQDDRPPGYTF. The CDR3 coding sequence is TGTGCCAGCAGCCAAGATGACAGGCCCCCGGGCTACACCTTC.

With respect to this clonotype: Germline and junction disagree at one end, which may indicate a read error. V usage is TRBV5-1 and J usage is TRBJ2-3, with TRBD1 as a possible D gene (5 bases). This CDR3 is built from 17 residues. Per the germline V gene, CDR1 is SGHRS and CDR2 is YFSETQ. The DNA for the CDR3 is TGCGCCTGCAGCCTACTCACGCAGGGAACTAGCACAGATACGCAGTATTTT. Translating gives CACSLLTQGTSTDTQYF.

CDR3 loop: CATSRDGTSPLHF. For the CDR3, the DNA is TGTGCCACCAGCAGAGATGGGACTTCACCCCTCCACTTT. This rearrangement joins TRBV15 to TRBJ1-6; tentatively, D is TRBD1 (5 bases). Germline-derived CDR1 and CDR2 are LNHNV and YYDKDF (reference sequence). This CDR3 is 13 amino acids long. V was shortened by 0 bases and J by 9 bases, with 6 bases between the two germline ends. Drawing the rest from reference TRBV15 and TRBJ1-6, the complete variable domain is DAMVIQNPRYQVTQFGKPVTLSCSQTLNHNVMYWYQQKSSQAPKLLFHYYDKDFNNEADTPDNFQSRRPNTSFCFLDIRSPGLGDTAMYLCATSRDGTSPLHFGNGTRLTVT.

Only a few counts were recorded for this clonotype. The CDR3 loop is CAIRPTSGGNTGELFF. The CDR3 coding sequence is TGTGCCATCAGGCCCACTAGCGGTGGCAACACCGGGGAGCTGTTTTTT. The V gene is TRBV10-3, the J gene TRBJ2-2; TRBD2 matches 8 bases. Unmatched junction bases numbered 8, after V lost 6 bases and J lost 2 bases. Germline loops: CDR1 ENHRY, CDR2 SYGVKD. This CDR3 region has 16 residues.

On this clonotype itself: A much bigger clone sits one base away, suggesting this may be a read error. The chain employs TRBV5-1 and TRBJ2-3, with D hard to call. Germline V gene lookup returns CDR1 SGHRS and CDR2 YFSETQ. The CDR3 totals 14 residues. The CDR3 sequence: CTSSLDPDTDTQYF. The DNA of the CDR3 is TGCACCAGCAGCTTGGATCCCGACACAGATACGCAGTATTTT.

This clonotype is a singleton in its sample. V gene TRBV5-6 combines with J gene TRBJ2-1; 9 nucleotides agree with TRBD2. The CDR3 consists of 15 residues. Germline values: CDR1 SGHDT, CDR2 YYEEEE. J was trimmed by 7 bases and V by 1 base; bases with no gene match: 6. The DNA of the CDR3 is TGTGCCAGCAGCTTGAGGGGCGGGGGGGCGAATGAGCAGTTCTTC. Protein: CASSLRGGGANEQFF.

This clonotype was counted only a few times. This chain uses TRBV6-5 with TRBJ1-1; D possibly corresponds to TRBD1 (6 bases). This CDR3 comprises 15 residues. CDR1 is MNHEY, CDR2 SVGAGI, per germline. Deletions cut 10 bases from V and 3 bases from J, with 21 bases between. The CDR3 loop is CATLKSGARDTEAFF. The CDR3 DNA reads as TGTGCCACTCTCAAGTCGGGGGCCAGAGACACTGAAGCTTTCTTT.

This rearrangement joins TRBV12-3 or TRBV12-4 to TRBJ2-7; TRBD1 might be the D (6 bases). V lost 4 bases and J 2 bases, leaving 15 bases between the germline ends. This CDR3 region has 15 residues. CDR3 sequence reads: CASSSHNRVPYEQYF. The CDR3 DNA is TGTGCCAGCAGTTCACATAACAGGGTCCCCTACGAGCAGTACTTC.

The V and J genes are TRBV5-5 and TRBJ2-3, with D uncertain. The V gene lost 2 bases and the J gene lost 1 base, with 11 bases spanning the gap. This CDR3 is built from 15 residues. Germline V gene sequence: CDR1 SGHKS, CDR2 YYEKEE (reference sequence). Here the CDR3 DNA reads TGTGCCAGCAGCTTTCGGGCACTGGGCACAGATACGCAGTATTTT. Protein sequence: CASSFRALGTDTQYF. Full variable domain (rest looked up from reference TRBV5-5 and TRBJ2-3): DAGVTQSPTHLIKTRGQQVTLRCSPISGHKSVSWYQQVLGQGPQFIFQYYEKEERGRGNFPDRFSARQFPNYSSELNVNALLLGDSALYLCASSFRALGTDTQYFGPGTRLTVL.